The 3 T cell receptor beta chains below were found in one sample sequenced in a study of cytomegalovirus exposure and HLA in healthy donors. Sequenced by immunoSEQ multiplex PCR; TCRdb stores in-frame clones only, minus some. Among approximately 170,000 clones listed, 85% were seen once. Source material: PBMCs. Every receptor here comes from a man younger than 35 in good health and CMV-seropositive.

The V gene is TRBV7-3, the J gene TRBJ2-2, with D perhaps TRBD1 (5 bases). Germline assignment: CDR1 SGHTA and CDR2 FQGTGA. This CDR3 is 17 amino acids long. V lost 2 bases and J 1 base, leaving 14 bases between the germline ends. CDR3 nucleotides: TGTGCCAGCAGCTTAGAATTAGCCAGGGTGAACACCGGGGAGCTGTTTTTT. Translated: CASSLELARVNTGELFF.

The V gene is TRBV5-8, the J gene TRBJ2-3, with 14 bases matching TRBD2. With 3 bases clipped from V and 3 bases from J, the junction kept 6 bases outside the gene matches. The CDR3 consists of 17 residues. The V gene's germline CDR1 is SGHTS and CDR2 YDEGEE. The CDR3 sequence is CASSSGTSGRGTDTQYF. As DNA, the CDR3 is TGTGCCAGCAGCTCGGGGACTAGCGGGAGAGGGACAGATACGCAGTATTTT.

The chain is built from TRBV5-4 and TRBJ2-3; TRBD2 matches at 10 bases. J lost 3 bases, V lost 3 bases, and 4 bases had no gene match. This CDR3 has 15 residues. Per the germline V gene, CDR1 is SGHNT and CDR2 is YYREEE (reference sequence). The CDR3: CASSSTSGNTDTQYF. The CDR3 region has the DNA TGTGCCAGCAGCTCCACTAGCGGGAATACAGATACGCAGTATTTT. The whole variable domain, filled in from reference TRBV5-4 and TRBJ2-3, reads ETGVTQSPTHLIKTRGQQVTLRCSSQSGHNTVSWYQQALGQGPQFIFQYYREEENGRGNFPPRFSGLQFPNYSSELNVNALELDDSALYLCASSSTSGNTDTQYFGPGTRLTVL.